This paragraph reports one T cell receptor beta chain. This CDR3 is 15 amino acids long. The J segment lost 7 bases and the V segment lost 6 bases, leaving 8 bases of the junction unmatched. CDR1 is MNHEY, CDR2 SVGAGI, per germline. Via MiXCR, TCRdb re-called the 5' RACE reads, giving one row per CDR3 protein. The profile shows 55,000 to 65,000 distinct CDR3 sequences, about a sixth of them singletons. These data originate in a study of T cells of healthy individuals. This TCR came from a human donor in good health. The chain carries TRBV6-5 and TRBJ1-4, with 10 bases aligning to TRBD1. The CDR3 reads CASRGTGARSEKLFF. For the CDR3, the DNA is TGTGCCAGCAGGGGGACAGGGGCCAGGAGTGAAAAACTGTTTTTT.